Shown below are 5 T cell receptor beta chains from a single sample sequenced in a study of T cell responses to AZD1222 COVID-19 vaccine. Sequencing was performed with immunoSEQ multiplex PCR; in TCRdb, only in-frame clones are kept and a portion is missing. The table records 95,000 to 100,000 clones, 65% to 85% of them present only once. Material: peripheral blood, obtained 28 days after the second AZD1222 dose. Receptors were obtained from an adult who received the AZD1222 COVID-19 vaccine.

V usage is TRBV6-6 and J usage is TRBJ1-1, with D unclear. Between the trimmed V and J ends, which lost 7 bases and 2 bases, there was a span of 14 bases. The germline gives CDR1 MNHNY, CDR2 SVGAGI (reference sequence). This CDR3 has 14 amino acids. As DNA, the CDR3 is TGTGCCAGCAAGTCTTATCACGGAAACACTGAAGCTTTCTTT. As protein: CASKSYHGNTEAFF.

J is TRBJ2-3 and V is TRBV9; the match to TRBD2 covers 12 bases. The germline gives CDR1 SGDLS, CDR2 YYNGEE. The CDR3 covers 15 residues. The trim removed 4 bases at V and 6 bases at J, leaving 6 bases unmatched. The CDR3 spells CASSKTSGRGDTQYF. In nucleotides, the CDR3 is TGTGCCAGCAGCAAGACTAGCGGGAGAGGGGATACGCAGTATTTT. Full variable domain (rest looked up from reference TRBV9 and TRBJ2-3): DSGVTQTPKHLITATGQRVTLRCSPRSGDLSVYWYQQSLDQGLQFLIQYYNGEERAKGNILERFSAQQFPDLHSELNLSSLELGDSALYFCASSKTSGRGDTQYFGPGTRLTVL.

The genes are TRBV11-2 and TRBJ2-7, with 12 bases that match TRBD2. With 5 bases clipped from V and 5 bases from J, the junction kept 7 bases outside the gene matches. The CDR3 covers 15 residues. Germline V gene lookup returns CDR1 SGHAT and CDR2 FQNNGV. The CDR3, as DNA: TGTGCCAGCAGCGCGACTAGCGGGAGAATTGACGAGCAGTACTTC. It yields the protein CASSATSGRIDEQYF.

The genes are TRBV29-1 and TRBJ1-4; D uncertain. The CDR3 covers 14 residues. The germline CDR1 and CDR2 sequences are SQVTM and ANQGSEA. V lost 0 bases and J 0 bases, leaving 5 bases between the germline ends. This chain's CDR3 is CSVEDDATNEKLFF. The CDR3 nucleotides read TGCAGCGTTGAAGATGATGCAACTAATGAAAAACTGTTTTTT.

This chain links TRBV27 with TRBJ1-4, with D unclear. Germline CDR1 is MNHEY and CDR2 is SMNVEV (reference sequence). The V gene lost 3 bases and the J gene lost 3 bases, with 11 bases spanning the gap. The CDR3 has 15 amino acids. This CDR3 is CASSFSRGANEKLFF. CDR3 sequence (DNA): TGTGCCAGCAGTTTTTCCCGAGGTGCTAATGAAAAACTGTTTTTT.